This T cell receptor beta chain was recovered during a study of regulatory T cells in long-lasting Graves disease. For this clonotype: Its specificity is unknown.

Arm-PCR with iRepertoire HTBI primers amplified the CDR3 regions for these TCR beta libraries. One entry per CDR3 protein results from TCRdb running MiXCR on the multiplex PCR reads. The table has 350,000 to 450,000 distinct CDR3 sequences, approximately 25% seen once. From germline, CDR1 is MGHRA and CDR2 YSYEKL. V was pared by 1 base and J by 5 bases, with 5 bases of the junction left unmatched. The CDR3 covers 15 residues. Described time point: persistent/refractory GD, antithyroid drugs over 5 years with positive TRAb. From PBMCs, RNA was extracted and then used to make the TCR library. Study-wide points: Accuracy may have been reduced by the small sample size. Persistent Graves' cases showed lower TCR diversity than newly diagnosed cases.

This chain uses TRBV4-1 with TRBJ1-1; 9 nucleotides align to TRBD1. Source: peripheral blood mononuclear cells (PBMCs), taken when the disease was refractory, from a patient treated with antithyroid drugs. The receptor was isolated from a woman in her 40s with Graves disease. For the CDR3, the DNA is TGCGCCAGCAGCCAAGGGGACAGGGCGCGGACTGAAGCTTTCTTT. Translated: CASSQGDRARTEAFF.